The rows below give T cell receptor beta chains drawn from one sample of a study of OX40 agonist ivuxolimab in advanced cancers. Clones were read by immunoSEQ multiplex PCR, and TCRdb kept only the in-frame ones, dropping some. Found here are 70,000 to 80,000 clones, about 94% of them singletons; the top ten hold 15% to 19%. The specimen comprised CD4+ or CD8+ T cells sorted from blood, sampled in a trial of the OX40 agonist ivuxolimab. The receptors were gathered from an adult with an advanced solid tumor such as melanoma, head and neck, liver or kidney cancer. Each CDR3 is given with its conserved first and last residue. D genes are given only for firm matches. Some rows mark clone size as missing; the rest say once, few, many or name a class of expanded clone.

V: TRBV5-6; length: 16; size: few; J: TRBJ2-7; D: -; CDR3: CASSLAGQASSYEQYF; DNA: TGTGCCAGCAGCTTGGCAGGGCAGGCGAGCTCCTACGAGCAGTACTTC
V: TRBV28; length: 14; size: -; J: TRBJ1-5; D: -; CDR3: CASRLGGTNQPQHF; DNA: TGTGCCAGCAGGTTAGGGGGTACGAATCAGCCCCAGCATTTT
V: TRBV28; length: 16; size: -; J: TRBJ1-4; D: -; CDR3: CASSLFSEQSNEKLFF; DNA: TGTGCCAGCAGTTTATTTTCGGAACAGAGTAATGAAAAACTGTTTTTT
V: TRBV11-2; length: 15; size: -; J: TRBJ1-2; D: -; CDR3: CASSLVFDGNYGYTF; DNA: TGTGCCAGCAGCTTAGTCTTCGACGGGAACTATGGCTACACCTTC
V: TRBV2; length: 14; size: -; J: TRBJ1-2; D: TRBD1; CDR3: CASRGTALAYGYTF; DNA: TGTGCCAGCAGGGGGACAGCCTTAGCCTATGGCTACACCTTC
V: TRBV5-6; length: 11; size: -; J: TRBJ2-7; D: -; CDR3: CASSTTREQYF; DNA: TGTGCCAGCAGCACAACCCGGGAGCAGTACTTC
V: TRBV27; length: 12; size: -; J: TRBJ1-5; D: -; CDR3: CASSLMGQPQHF; DNA: TGTGCCAGCAGTTTAATGGGTCAGCCCCAGCATTTT
V: TRBV10-2; length: 12; size: -; J: TRBJ1-1; D: -; CDR3: CASRGANTEAFF; DNA: TGCGCCAGCAGGGGGGCGAACACTGAAGCTTTCTTT
V: TRBV7-3; length: 14; size: -; J: TRBJ2-5; D: TRBD2; CDR3: CASSSGGGQETQYF; DNA: TGTGCCAGCAGCTCGGGAGGAGGGCAAGAGACCCAGTACTTC
V: TRBV7-8; length: 17; size: -; J: TRBJ2-1; D: -; CDR3: CASSSPGTRGPYNEQFF; DNA: TGTGCCAGCAGCAGCCCCGGGACTAGGGGGCCCTACAATGAGCAGTTCTTC
V: TRBV10-1; length: 16; size: -; J: TRBJ2-5; D: -; CDR3: CASSDDRDTNQETQYF; DNA: TGCGCCAGCAGTGATGATCGGGACACTAACCAAGAGACCCAGTACTTC
V: TRBV19; length: 13; size: -; J: TRBJ1-1; D: -; CDR3: CASSTPGHTEAFF; DNA: TGTGCCAGTAGTACCCCAGGGCACACTGAAGCTTTCTTT
V: TRBV4-1; length: 17; size: -; J: TRBJ2-1; D: TRBD1; CDR3: CASSKRPGQGINNEQFF; DNA: TGCGCCAGCAGCAAAAGACCGGGACAGGGTATCAACAATGAGCAGTTCTTC
V: TRBV6-5; length: 12; size: -; J: TRBJ1-1; D: -; CDR3: CASSPGLSEAFF; DNA: TGTGCCAGCAGCCCAGGGCTCTCTGAAGCTTTCTTT
V: TRBV4-1; length: 17; size: -; J: TRBJ1-3; D: -; CDR3: CASSQDLGPRAGNTIYF; DNA: TGCGCCAGCAGCCAAGATCTCGGGCCAAGGGCTGGAAACACCATATATTTT
V: TRBV29-1; length: 12; size: -; J: TRBJ1-1; D: -; CDR3: CSVASQMAEAFF; DNA: TGCAGCGTTGCGTCCCAAATGGCTGAAGCTTTCTTT
V: TRBV15; length: 14; size: -; J: TRBJ1-6; D: -; CDR3: CATSRGRGRWPLHF; DNA: TGTGCCACCAGCAGAGGTCGGGGGAGGTGGCCCCTCCACTTT
V: TRBV10-2; length: 14; size: once; J: TRBJ2-5; D: -; CDR3: CASSDVTSEETQYF; DNA: TGCGCCAGCAGTGATGTAACTAGTGAAGAGACCCAGTACTTC
V: TRBV5-1; length: 18; size: -; J: TRBJ2-2; D: TRBD2; CDR3: CASKMGLAGGPNTGELFF; DNA: TGCGCCAGTAAGATGGGACTAGCGGGAGGGCCGAACACCGGGGAGCTGTTTTTT
V: TRBV5-6; length: 12; size: -; J: TRBJ1-2; D: -; CDR3: CASSLASTGYTF; DNA: TGTGCCAGCAGCTTGGCCAGCACTGGCTACACCTTC
V: TRBV27; length: 15; size: -; J: TRBJ1-1; D: -; CDR3: CASSPERFFVTEAFF; DNA: TGTGCCAGCAGTCCCGAACGATTTTTCGTGACTGAAGCTTTCTTT
V: TRBV30; length: 16; size: -; J: TRBJ2-1; D: TRBD1; CDR3: CAWSPLSRDSYNEQFF; DNA: TGTGCCTGGAGTCCTCTCTCCCGGGACAGTTACAATGAGCAGTTCTTC
V: TRBV4-1; length: 16; size: -; J: TRBJ2-3; D: TRBD2; CDR3: CASSQVLRGGTDTQYF; DNA: TGCGCCAGCAGCCAAGTTTTGCGGGGGGGCACAGATACGCAGTATTTT
V: TRBV5-1; length: 15; size: -; J: TRBJ2-7; D: -; CDR3: CASSFRPGRDFEQYF; DNA: TGCGCCAGCAGTTTCAGACCGGGACGGGACTTTGAGCAGTACTTC
V: TRBV18; length: 14; size: -; J: TRBJ2-7; D: -; CDR3: CASSGSAGWDEQYF; DNA: TGTGCCAGCTCAGGGAGCGCAGGGTGGGACGAGCAGTACTTC
V: TRBV6-5; length: 16; size: -; J: TRBJ2-6; D: -; CDR3: CASSFRDGSAANVLTF; DNA: TGTGCCAGCAGTTTTCGCGATGGGTCTGCGGCCAACGTCCTGACTTTC
V: TRBV6-4; length: 16; size: -; J: TRBJ2-1; D: TRBD2; CDR3: CASSDSGGAPYNEQFF; DNA: TGTGCCAGCAGTGACTCCGGGGGGGCCCCCTACAATGAGCAGTTCTTC
V: TRBV27; length: 17; size: -; J: TRBJ2-3; D: TRBD2; CDR3: CASSPPGAGGPTDTQYF; DNA: TGTGCCAGCAGTCCCCCGGGGGCGGGAGGGCCTACAGATACGCAGTATTTT
V: TRBV18; length: 17; size: -; J: TRBJ1-4; D: -; CDR3: CASSPTPIRPSNEKLFF; DNA: TGTGCCAGCTCACCCACCCCTATCAGGCCATCTAATGAAAAACTGTTTTTT
V: TRBV6-9; length: 13; size: -; J: TRBJ1-4; D: TRBD1; CDR3: CAILQGLNEKLFF; DNA: TGTGCCATCCTACAGGGGCTTAATGAAAAACTGTTTTTT
V: TRBV25-1; length: 16; size: -; J: TRBJ2-3; D: TRBD1; CDR3: CASSERVRGPADTQYF; DNA: TGTGCCAGCAGTGAAAGGGTCAGGGGGCCAGCAGATACGCAGTATTTT
V: TRBV19; length: 15; size: -; J: TRBJ2-1; D: -; CDR3: CASTPRGGYFNEQFF; DNA: TGTGCCAGTACCCCTCGAGGGGGATACTTCAATGAGCAGTTCTTC
V: TRBV25-1; length: 15; size: -; J: TRBJ2-1; D: -; CDR3: CASSVSQGPYNEQFF; DNA: TGTGCCAGCAGTGTGAGTCAGGGCCCCTACAATGAGCAGTTCTTC
V: TRBV27; length: 16; size: -; J: TRBJ2-1; D: TRBD2; CDR3: CASSLWPSGVDNEQFF; DNA: TGTGCCAGCAGTTTATGGCCTAGCGGGGTCGACAATGAGCAGTTCTTC
V: TRBV9; length: 17; size: -; J: TRBJ1-2; D: -; CDR3: CASSNPPGGATNYGYTF; DNA: TGTGCCAGCAGCAACCCCCCGGGGGGAGCCACTAACTATGGCTACACCTTC
V: TRBV7-2; length: 12; size: -; J: TRBJ2-7; D: -; CDR3: CASSPPGAEQYF; DNA: TGTGCCAGCAGCCCCCCAGGGGCCGAGCAGTACTTC
V: TRBV15; length: 18; size: -; J: TRBJ1-1; D: -; CDR3: CATSRDKRRDGYNTEAFF; DNA: TGTGCCACCAGCAGAGATAAGAGAAGGGATGGGTATAACACTGAAGCTTTCTTT
V: TRBV7-9; length: 12; size: once; J: TRBJ2-7; D: -; CDR3: CASSLVAYEQYF; DNA: TGTGCCAGCAGCTTAGTGGCTTACGAGCAGTACTTC
V: TRBV15; length: 16; size: -; J: TRBJ2-7; D: -; CDR3: CATSTLPGTETYEQYF; DNA: TGTGCCACCAGCACACTCCCCGGGACCGAGACCTACGAGCAGTACTTC
V: TRBV10-3; length: 18; size: -; J: TRBJ1-1; D: -; CDR3: CAISESSAAPGMNTEAFF; DNA: TGTGCCATCAGTGAGTCCTCAGCAGCTCCGGGTATGAACACTGAAGCTTTCTTT
V: TRBV29-1; length: 15; size: -; J: TRBJ2-3; D: TRBD1; CDR3: CSVDPTGGKMDTQYF; DNA: TGCAGCGTAGACCCAACAGGGGGCAAAATGGATACGCAGTATTTT
V: TRBV28; length: 19; size: -; J: TRBJ2-1; D: TRBD2; CDR3: CASSFSAPTSGPSYNEQFF; DNA: TGTGCCAGCAGTTTCTCCGCGCCTACTAGCGGCCCATCCTACAATGAGCAGTTCTTC
V: TRBV7-2; length: 18; size: -; J: TRBJ2-7; D: TRBD2; CDR3: CASRSAPGLAGGPTGQYF; DNA: TGTGCCAGCAGATCCGCTCCGGGACTAGCGGGAGGGCCAACTGGGCAGTACTTC
V: TRBV7-9; length: 17; size: -; J: TRBJ1-4; D: -; CDR3: CASSSPPRAAADEKLFF; DNA: TGTGCCAGCTCCTCACCGCCCAGGGCAGCAGCGGACGAAAAACTGTTTTTT
V: TRBV4-3; length: 16; size: once; J: TRBJ2-7; D: -; CDR3: CASSQDWSGITYEQYF; DNA: TGCGCCAGCAGCCAAGATTGGTCAGGGATTACCTACGAGCAGTACTTC
V: TRBV10-3; length: 13; size: -; J: TRBJ1-1; D: -; CDR3: CAITRTANTEAFF; DNA: TGTGCCATCACCCGGACAGCGAACACTGAAGCTTTCTTT
V: TRBV19; length: 13; size: -; J: TRBJ1-1; D: -; CDR3: CASTEGLNTEAFF; DNA: TGTGCCAGTACGGAGGGTTTGAACACTGAAGCTTTCTTT
V: TRBV9; length: 15; size: -; J: TRBJ2-1; D: TRBD2; CDR3: CASTLNSGEYNEQFF; DNA: TGTGCCAGCACCCTTAATAGCGGGGAATACAATGAGCAGTTCTTC
V: TRBV27; length: 13; size: -; J: TRBJ2-2; D: -; CDR3: CASSWDGPGELFF; DNA: TGTGCCAGCAGTTGGGACGGTCCCGGGGAGCTGTTTTTT
V: TRBV18; length: 14; size: -; J: TRBJ2-7; D: -; CDR3: CASSPRLFGYEQYF; DNA: TGTGCCAGCTCACCACGGTTGTTTGGGTACGAGCAGTACTTC
V: TRBV6-6; length: 15; size: -; J: TRBJ2-7; D: TRBD1; CDR3: CASRDPAGGMDEQYF; DNA: TGTGCCAGCCGCGACCCCGCAGGGGGTATGGACGAGCAGTACTTC